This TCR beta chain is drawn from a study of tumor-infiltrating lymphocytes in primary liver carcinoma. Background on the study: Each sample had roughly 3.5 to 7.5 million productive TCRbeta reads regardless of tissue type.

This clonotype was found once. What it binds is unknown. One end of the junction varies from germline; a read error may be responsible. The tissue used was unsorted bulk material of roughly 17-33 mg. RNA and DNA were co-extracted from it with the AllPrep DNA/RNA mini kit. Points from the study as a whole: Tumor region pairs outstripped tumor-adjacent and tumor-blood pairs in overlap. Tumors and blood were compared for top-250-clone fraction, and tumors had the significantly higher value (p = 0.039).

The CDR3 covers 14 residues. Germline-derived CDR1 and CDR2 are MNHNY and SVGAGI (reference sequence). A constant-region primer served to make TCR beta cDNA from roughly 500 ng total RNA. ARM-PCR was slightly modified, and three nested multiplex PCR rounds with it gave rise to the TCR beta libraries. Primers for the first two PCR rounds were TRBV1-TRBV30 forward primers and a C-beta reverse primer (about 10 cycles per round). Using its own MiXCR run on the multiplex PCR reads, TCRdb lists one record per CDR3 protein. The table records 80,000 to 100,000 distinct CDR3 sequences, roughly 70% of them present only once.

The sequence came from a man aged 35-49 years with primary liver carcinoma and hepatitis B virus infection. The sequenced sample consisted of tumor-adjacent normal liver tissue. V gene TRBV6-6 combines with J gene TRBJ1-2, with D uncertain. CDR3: CTSSYSGLNYGYTF. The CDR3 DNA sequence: TGTACCAGCAGTTATTCCGGGTTGAACTATGGCTACACCTTC.